The 29 T cell receptor beta chains reported below all come from one sample, sequenced in a study of circulating and synovial CD4+ cells in juvenile arthritis. Only in-frame clones appear in the TCRdb table, and some are missing; sequencing was by immunoSEQ multiplex PCR. The sample yields roughly 33,000 clones, about 95% seen once. The material sequenced was CD4+ T cells from blood. The receptors here all came from a human donor with juvenile idiopathic arthritis.

The chain links TRBV5-1 to TRBJ2-3; TRBD2 matches 11 bases. Germline loops: CDR1 SGHRS, CDR2 YFSETQ. This CDR3 comprises 16 residues. The ends lost 4 bases at V and 0 bases at J; junction bases unmatched: 4. CDR3 in amino acids: CASSPVAGGSTDTQYF. The CDR3 DNA sequence: TGCGCCAGCAGCCCGGTAGCGGGAGGGAGCACAGATACGCAGTATTTT.

Of note for this clone: Mismatch with germline at one junction end may stem from a read error. This specimen includes other DNA sequences encoding the same CDR3. The rearrangement uses TRBV30 and TRBJ1-6; a possible D gene is TRBD1 (5 bases). CDR1 and CDR2 from the germline V gene are GTSNPN and SVGIG (reference sequence). This CDR3 has 15 residues. DNA of the CDR3: TGTGCCTGGAGAGGTTCGGGACTCTATAATTCCCCCCTCCACTTT. Amino acid sequence: CAWRGSGLYNSPLHF. The full variable domain, rest sourced from reference TRBV30 and TRBJ1-6, is SQTIHQWPATLVQPVGSPLSLECTVEGTSNPNLYWYRQAAGRGLQLLFYSVGIGQISSEVPQNLSASRPQDRQFILSSKKLLLSDSGFYLCAWRGSGLYNSPLHFGNGTRLTVT.

This rearrangement joins TRBV4-2 to TRBJ2-1; the D gene is possibly TRBD2 (5 bases). Per the germline V gene, CDR1 is LGHNA and CDR2 is YNFKEQ. V was cut by 6 bases and J by 9 bases, with 18 bases left in between. The CDR3 loop spans 14 amino acids. Here the CDR3 DNA reads TGTGCCAGCAGTCGGGATTTCGTAAATGGTGAGCAGTTCTTC. Translating gives CASSRDFVNGEQFF.

This clone occurred once. The chain has TRBV5-6 and TRBJ1-5; D not resolved. Germline V gene lookup returns CDR1 SGHDT and CDR2 YYEEEE. The CDR3 covers 17 residues. Trimming removed 0 bases from V and 7 bases from J, with 20 bases in between. CDR3 in amino acids: CASSLAWGEESRQPQHF. In DNA, the CDR3 is TGTGCCAGCAGCTTGGCGTGGGGAGAAGAATCAAGGCAGCCCCAGCATTTT.

This chain uses TRBV5-6 with TRBJ2-7; D is perhaps TRBD1 (6 bases). Trimming removed 1 base at V and 5 bases at J, with 13 bases between. The germline gives CDR1 SGHDT, CDR2 YYEEEE. The CDR3 loop spans 14 amino acids. The CDR3 bases are TGTGCCAGCAGCTTGAAGGACAGAGTACACGAGCAGTACTTC. This codes for CASSLKDRVHEQYF.

The chain employs TRBV28 and TRBJ2-7, with D possibly TRBD2 on 6 matching bases. Germline V gene sequence: CDR1 MDHEN, CDR2 SYDVKM. The CDR3 has 13 amino acids. Trimming took 8 bases from V and 3 from J, leaving 14 bases between them. The CDR3 DNA reads TGTGCCAGCCGCGGGGACTTAAACTACGAGCAGTACTTC. Translating gives CASRGDLNYEQYF.

The chain has TRBV7-2 and TRBJ2-2; 7 bases align to TRBD2. V gave up 5 bases and J gave up 4 bases; unmatched junction bases: 7. The length of the CDR3 is 15 residues. Germline values: CDR1 SGHTA, CDR2 FQGNSA. CDR3 region: CASSPLAGSTGELFF. The CDR3, as DNA: TGTGCCAGCAGCCCTTTAGCGGGTAGCACCGGGGAGCTGTTTTTT.

This rearrangement joins TRBV7-9 to TRBJ1-2; 7 bases fit TRBD1. After removal of 5 bases from V and 0 bases from J, the junction contained 3 bases not matched to a gene. The CDR3 has 14 residues. Looked up from germline, CDR1 is SEHNR and CDR2 is FQNEAQ (reference sequence). CDR3 DNA: TGTGCCAGCAGCCAGCAGGGGGCTAACTATGGCTACACCTTC. Amino acid sequence: CASSQQGANYGYTF. Combining the CDR3 with reference TRBV7-9 and TRBJ1-2 gives the whole variable domain DTGVSQNPRHKITKRGQNVTFRCDPISEHNRLYWYRQTLGQGPEFLTYFQNEAQLEKSRLLSDRFSAERPKGSFSTLEIQRTEQGDSAMYLCASSQQGANYGYTFGSGTRLTVV.

This chain links TRBV7-8 with TRBJ2-4, with 14 bases matching TRBD2. The germline gives CDR1 SGHVS, CDR2 FQNEAQ. The J segment lost 2 bases and the V segment lost 2 bases, leaving 11 bases of the junction unmatched. The CDR3 is 20 amino acids. The CDR3 DNA follows: TGTGCCAGCAGCTTAACGACTAGCGGGGGGGTAAAAGGTACCAAAAACATTCAGTACTTC. It specifies CASSLTTSGGVKGTKNIQYF.

V gene TRBV29-1 combines with J gene TRBJ2-1, with TRBD2 identical over 9 bases. Trimming took 1 base from V and 9 from J; bases not matched to a gene: 16. CDR1 and CDR2 from the germline V gene are SQVTM and ANQGSEA. This CDR3 comprises 17 residues. For the CDR3, the DNA is TGCAGCGTTGAAGGGAACAGGGTGGTAGCGGGAGCTAGTGAGCAGTTCTTC. Protein sequence: CSVEGNRVVAGASEQFF.

CDR3 region: CASSFAGEFWSTEAFF. CDR3 nucleotide sequence: TGTGCCAGCAGTTTCGCAGGGGAGTTTTGGAGCACTGAAGCTTTCTTT. V is TRBV28 and J is TRBJ1-1; TRBD1 is a possible D gene (6 bases). The CDR3 spans 16 residues. CDR1 and CDR2 (germline): MDHEN, SYDVKM. The V gene lost 3 bases and the J gene lost 4 bases, with 18 bases spanning the gap. Together with reference TRBV28 and TRBJ1-1, the CDR3 gives the full variable domain: DVKVTQSSRYLVKRTGEKVFLECVQDMDHENMFWYRQDPGLGLRLIYFSYDVKMKEKGDIPEGYSVSREKKERFSLILESASTNQTSMYLCASSFAGEFWSTEAFFGQGTRLTVV.

This clone was seen once. The chain combines TRBV2 with TRBJ2-7, with 9 bases lining up with TRBD1. Germline CDR1 and CDR2: SNHLY and FYNNEI. The junction had 11 bases not matched to a gene; V was cut back by 8 bases and J by 6 bases. This CDR3 is built from 14 residues. The DNA for the CDR3 is TGTGCCAGCTGCCCCCGGGGGACAGGGAGCGAGCAGTACTTC. Its protein is CASCPRGTGSEQYF.

The CDR3 DNA follows: TGTGCCAGCAGACTTCTCGGACAGCTCAATCAGCCCCAGCATTTT. It specifies CASRLLGQLNQPQHF. The V and J genes are TRBV5-8 and TRBJ1-5, with D maybe TRBD1 (6 bases). The CDR3 is 15 amino acids. V was trimmed by 5 bases and J by 3 bases, leaving 15 bases between them. From germline, CDR1 is SGHTS and CDR2 YDEGEE.

The rearrangement uses TRBV6-5 and TRBJ1-1; TRBD1 might be the D (5 bases). In germline, CDR1 is MNHEY, CDR2 SVGAGI. V lost 10 bases and J lost 8, with 20 bases in between. The CDR3 consists of 13 residues. CDR3 in DNA: TGTGCCACCCTGGACACCTCGGGAGGGGAAGCTTTCTTT. Its protein is CATLDTSGGEAFF.

J is TRBJ2-1 and V is TRBV30, with TRBD1 as a possible D gene (6 bases). The CDR3 runs 14 residues. CDR1 is GTSNPN and CDR2 is SVGIG in the germline V gene (reference sequence). The V end lost 5 bases, the J end lost 2 bases, and 13 bases lay between the germline ends. DNA of the CDR3: TGTGCCTGGGGGGGCCGGGGTGCCTACAATGAGCAGTTCTTC. The encoded protein is CAWGGRGAYNEQFF.

The chain employs TRBV4-1 and TRBJ2-2; D is undetermined. The CDR3 has 17 amino acids. The V gene lost 2 bases and the J gene lost 2 bases, with 15 bases spanning the gap. The germline gives CDR1 MGHRA, CDR2 YSYEKL. Written as DNA, the CDR3 is TGCGCCAGCAGCCAACTAGTCCACACAATTAACACCGGGGAGCTGTTTTTT. Protein sequence: CASSQLVHTINTGELFF.

The chain couples TRBV7-2 to TRBJ1-4, with a possible D match to TRBD1 (5 bases). This CDR3 spans 16 amino acids. Germline V gene data show CDR1 as SGHTA and CDR2 as FQGNSA. Between the trimmed V and J ends, which lost 5 bases and 7 bases, there was a span of 20 bases. The CDR3 reads CASSRTRGGVGEKLFF. CDR3 DNA: TGTGCCAGCAGCCGGACCCGGGGCGGGGTCGGTGAAAAACTGTTTTTT. The complete variable domain, with remaining parts taken from reference TRBV7-2 and TRBJ1-4, reads GAGVSQSPSNKVTEKGKDVELRCDPISGHTALYWYRQSLGQGLEFLIYFQGNSAPDKSGLPSDRFSAERTGGSVSTLTIQRTQQEDSAVYLCASSRTRGGVGEKLFFGSGTQLSVL.

V and J are TRBV6-5 and TRBJ2-7, with 13 bases lining up with TRBD2. V was clipped by 5 bases and J by 6 bases; unmatched bases: 7. The CDR3 consists of 15 residues. CDR1 is MNHEY and CDR2 is SVGAGI in the germline V gene. In DNA, the CDR3 is TGTGCCAGCAGTCCACTAGCGGGAGGGCCTGGCGAGCAGTACTTC. It yields the protein CASSPLAGGPGEQYF.

In DNA, the CDR3 is TGTGCCAGCAGCTTGGCCGGCGCGGCCTCCTACAATGAGCAGTTCTTC. Translation: CASSLAGAASYNEQFF. The chain recombines TRBV5-4 with TRBJ2-1; no definite D call. V gave up 0 bases and J gave up 0 bases, with 10 bases separating them. The germline CDR1 and CDR2 sequences are SGHNT and YYREEE (reference sequence). This CDR3 has 16 residues. The full variable domain, in which reference TRBV5-4 and TRBJ2-1 provide the parts outside the CDR3, is ETGVTQSPTHLIKTRGQQVTLRCSSQSGHNTVSWYQQALGQGPQFIFQYYREEENGRGNFPPRFSGLQFPNYSSELNVNALELDDSALYLCASSLAGAASYNEQFFGPGTRLTVL.

Only one count was recorded for this clone. The CDR3 loop is CAISEPSGSYNEQFF. The CDR3 region has the DNA TGTGCCATCAGTGAGCCTAGTGGGTCCTACAATGAGCAGTTCTTC. This chain connects TRBV10-3 to TRBJ2-1, with D uncertain. The CDR3 loop spans 15 amino acids. Germline lookup yields CDR1 ENHRY and CDR2 SYGVKD. V was shortened by 2 bases and J by 1 base, with 9 bases between the two germline ends.

The chain carries TRBV5-1 and TRBJ1-2, with 7 bases fitting TRBD1. The CDR3 contains 15 residues. V gave up 4 bases and J gave up 8 bases; unmatched junction bases: 14. CDR1 is SGHRS, CDR2 YFSETQ, per germline. The CDR3 sequence: CASSPGTAFGVGYTF. CDR3 DNA: TGCGCCAGCAGCCCAGGGACAGCCTTTGGGGTAGGCTACACCTTC. Full variable domain (outside the CDR3, taken from reference TRBV5-1 and TRBJ1-2): KAGVTQTPRYLIKTRGQQVTLSCSPISGHRSVSWYQQTPGQGLQFLFEYFSETQRNKGNFPGRFSGRQFSNSRSEMNVSTLELGDSALYLCASSPGTAFGVGYTFGSGTRLTVV.

The chain carries TRBV6-5 and TRBJ1-5, with a tentative D call TRBD1 (5 bases). The V and J ends lost 6 bases and 5 bases respectively, with 11 bases between them. CDR3 length: 13 amino acids. Germline CDR1 MNHEY, CDR2 SVGAGI. CDR3 DNA: TGTGCCAGCAGCCGGGACTCCTATCAGCCCCAGCATTTT. This sequence encodes CASSRDSYQPQHF.

The chain combines TRBV27 with TRBJ2-7, with TRBD1 identical over 8 bases. V trimming: 6 bases; J trimming: 2 bases; junction bases outside the gene matches: 9. Germline CDR1 MNHEY, CDR2 SMNVEV (reference sequence). There are 15 residues in the CDR3. CDR3 coding DNA: TGTGCCAGCAGCAGGGCCGGGACAGGTACCTACGAGCAGTACTTC. Encoded protein: CASSRAGTGTYEQYF.

CDR3 DNA sequence: TGTGCCAGCAGTTCAGGGTCCCTGGCCACTGAAGCTTTCTTT. Protein: CASSSGSLATEAFF. The rearrangement joins TRBV6-5 to TRBJ1-1, with D tentatively TRBD1 (5 bases). This CDR3 has 14 residues. The V gene's germline CDR1 is MNHEY and CDR2 SVGAGI. Trimming took 4 bases from V and 4 from J, leaving 13 bases between them.

V usage is TRBV7-2 and J usage is TRBJ2-2; 7 bases agree with TRBD1. CDR1 is SGHTA, CDR2 FQGNSA, per germline. The CDR3 is 16 residues long. V trimming: 5 bases; J trimming: 2 bases; junction bases outside the gene matches: 8. The CDR3 is CASSQFPGGNTGELFF. The DNA for the CDR3 is TGTGCCAGCAGCCAATTCCCAGGGGGTAACACCGGGGAGCTGTTTTTT. Filled out from reference TRBV7-2 and TRBJ2-2, the complete variable domain reads GAGVSQSPSNKVTEKGKDVELRCDPISGHTALYWYRQSLGQGLEFLIYFQGNSAPDKSGLPSDRFSAERTGGSVSTLTIQRTQQEDSAVYLCASSQFPGGNTGELFFGEGSRLTVL.

CDR3 DNA sequence: TGTGCCAGCAGCTCGCGGACTAGCGGGGCCAGCTCCTACGAGCAGTACTTC. Its translation is CASSSRTSGASSYEQYF. The chain has TRBV7-2 and TRBJ2-7; 12 nucleotides agree with TRBD2. The CDR3 contains 17 residues. Per germline, CDR1 SGHTA and CDR2 FQGNSA. V trimming: 4 bases; J trimming: 0 bases; junction bases outside the gene matches: 7. The full variable domain, in which reference TRBV7-2 and TRBJ2-7 provide the parts outside the CDR3, is GAGVSQSPSNKVTEKGKDVELRCDPISGHTALYWYRQSLGQGLEFLIYFQGNSAPDKSGLPSDRFSAERTGGSVSTLTIQRTQQEDSAVYLCASSSRTSGASSYEQYFGPGTRLTVT.

In this sample, this clone turned up a few times. The rearrangement uses TRBV19 and TRBJ1-3; 9 bases are shared with TRBD1. The CDR3 is 15 amino acids. Trimming at V came to 4 bases and at J to 1 base, leaving 2 bases not matched to a gene. Germline-derived CDR1 and CDR2 are LNHDA and SQIVND (reference sequence). The CDR3 here is CASSSGTGSGNTIYF. For the CDR3, the DNA is TGTGCCAGTAGTAGCGGGACAGGGTCTGGAAACACCATATATTTT.

This clone has a handful of counts. The chain has TRBV27 and TRBJ2-3; 8 bases fit TRBD1. CDR3 length equals 14 residues. V gave up 6 bases and J gave up 3 bases; unmatched junction bases: 5. Germline V gene data show CDR1 as MNHEY and CDR2 as SMNVEV (reference sequence). CDR3 protein: CASSRRQGTDTQYF. The DNA for the CDR3 is TGTGCCAGCAGCCGACGACAGGGGACAGATACGCAGTATTTT.

This clone was recorded once. The J gene is TRBJ1-5, the V gene TRBV6-5; TRBD1 matches at 8 bases. Losses at the gene ends were 2 bases for V and 9 bases for J; bases not matched to a gene: 6. Looked up from germline, CDR1 is MNHEY and CDR2 is SVGAGI. The CDR3 totals 14 residues. The CDR3 DNA reads TGTGCCAGCAGTTACAAAGGACAGGGCCGGCCCCAGCATTTT. It yields the protein CASSYKGQGRPQHF.